This TCR beta chain was sequenced in a study of CD8 T cells in Susac syndrome. Study results and caveats: More than 15 Susac-specific public clones were found in total CD8+ repertoires and about five in CD8+ TEMRA repertoires. CD8+ clonal expansion in Susac peaked in TEMRA cells and active patients.

RNA totalling about 0.5 to 1 ug underwent reverse transcription with random hexamers. MiXCR was run by TCRdb on the immunoSEQ multiplex PCR reads, yielding one entry per CDR3 protein. The repertoire holds 85,000 to 120,000 distinct CDR3 sequences, with approximately 94% as singletons. Trimming removed 7 bases from V and 0 bases from J, with 12 bases in between. Germline-derived CDR1 and CDR2 are SNHLY and FYNNEI. The CDR3 is 14 amino acids. Remarks on this clonotype: Its antigen is unidentified.

This TCR came from a human donor with Susac syndrome. Specimen: CD8+ T cells from PBMCs. This chain connects TRBV2 to TRBJ2-5; possibly TRBD2 for D (5 bases). CDR3 protein: CASNLERYQETQYF. CDR3 coding DNA: TGTGCCAGCAATCTCGAGCGGTACCAAGAGACCCAGTACTTC.